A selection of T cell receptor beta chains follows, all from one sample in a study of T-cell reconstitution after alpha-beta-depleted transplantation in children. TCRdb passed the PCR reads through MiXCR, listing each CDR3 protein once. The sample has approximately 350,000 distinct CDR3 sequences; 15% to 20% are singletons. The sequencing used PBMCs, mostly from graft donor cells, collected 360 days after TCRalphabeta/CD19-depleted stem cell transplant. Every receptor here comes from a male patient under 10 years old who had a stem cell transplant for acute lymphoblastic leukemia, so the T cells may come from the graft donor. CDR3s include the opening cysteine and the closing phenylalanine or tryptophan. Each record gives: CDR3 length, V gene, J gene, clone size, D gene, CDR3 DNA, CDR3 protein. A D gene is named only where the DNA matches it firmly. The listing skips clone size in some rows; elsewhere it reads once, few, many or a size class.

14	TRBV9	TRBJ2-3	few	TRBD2	TGTGCCAGCAGCGTCGGGGGGGGCTCAGATACGCAGTATTTT	CASSVGGGSDTQYF
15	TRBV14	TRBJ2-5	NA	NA	TGTGCCAGCAGCCGGAAACAGGCGTACCAAGAGACCCAGTACTTC	CASSRKQAYQETQYF
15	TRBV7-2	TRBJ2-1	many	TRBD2	TGTGCCAGCACCGGACTGGCGGGAGGGCCCAATGAGCAGTTCTTC	CASTGLAGGPNEQFF
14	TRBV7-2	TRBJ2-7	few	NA	TGTGCCAGCAGCTTCAGGGGGGGCCCCTACGAGCAGTACTTC	CASSFRGGPYEQYF
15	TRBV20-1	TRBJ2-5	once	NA	TGCAGTGCTAGAGATTTTGCGGGACCCCAAGAGACCCAGTACTTC	CSARDFAGPQETQYF
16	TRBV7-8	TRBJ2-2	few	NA	TGTGCCAGCAGCTTACAGGCTGTCAACATTGCCGGGGAGCTGTTTTTT	CASSLQAVNIAGELFF
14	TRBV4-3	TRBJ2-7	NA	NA	TGCGCCAGCAGCCAAACGACAGGTACCTACGAGCAGTACTTC	CASSQTTGTYEQYF
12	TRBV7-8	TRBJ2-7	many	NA	TGTGCCAGCAGCTTATACTCCTACGAGCAGTACTTC	CASSLYSYEQYF
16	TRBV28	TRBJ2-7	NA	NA	TGTGCCAGCAGTTTATTGTTCTGGGGGACGACCTACGAGCAGTACTTC	CASSLLFWGTTYEQYF
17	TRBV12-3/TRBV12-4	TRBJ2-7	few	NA	TGTGCCAGCAGTTTAGTTGGTTCGGGGGCATGGGCCTACGAGCAGTACTTC	CASSLVGSGAWAYEQYF
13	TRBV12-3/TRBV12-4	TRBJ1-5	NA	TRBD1	TGTGCCAGCAGTTGGACAGGGGATCAGCCCCAGCATTTT	CASSWTGDQPQHF
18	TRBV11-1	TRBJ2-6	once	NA	TGTGCCAGCAGCCCTCGTTGGGGGAAGAACTCTGGGGCCAACGTCCTGACTTTC	CASSPRWGKNSGANVLTF
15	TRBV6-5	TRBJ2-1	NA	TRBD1	TGTGCCAGCAGTTACTCGAGGACAGGATACAATGAGCAGTTCTTC	CASSYSRTGYNEQFF
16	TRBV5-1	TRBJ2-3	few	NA	TGCGCCAGCAGCTTGCAACTAGCCATTAGCACAGATACGCAGTATTTT	CASSLQLAISTDTQYF
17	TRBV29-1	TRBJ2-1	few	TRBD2	TGCAGCGTTGAGGTAGCGGGAGGGCTGGGGCCCTACAATGAGCAGTTCTTC	CSVEVAGGLGPYNEQFF
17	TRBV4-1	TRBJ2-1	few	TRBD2	TGCGCCAGCAGCCAAGATTGGGGCGGGAGGCCACACAATGAGCAGTTCTTC	CASSQDWGGRPHNEQFF
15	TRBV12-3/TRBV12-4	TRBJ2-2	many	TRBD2	TGTGCCAGCAAAACTAGCGGGAGTAGAACCGGGGAGCTGTTTTTT	CASKTSGSRTGELFF
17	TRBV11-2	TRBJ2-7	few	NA	TGTGCCAGCAGCTTAGTACTCGGGGACGGACTCTCCTACGAGCAGTACTTC	CASSLVLGDGLSYEQYF
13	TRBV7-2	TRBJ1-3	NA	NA	TGTGCCAGCAGCTTAGCGAGGGAGGGCACCATATATTTT	CASSLAREGTIYF
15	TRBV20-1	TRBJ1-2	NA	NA	TGCAGTGCTAGAGATCACCAACAGGCTAACTATGGCTACACCTTC	CSARDHQQANYGYTF
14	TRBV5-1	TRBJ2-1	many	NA	TGCGCCAGCAGCTTGCAAACTCTAGCATATGAGCAGTTCTTC	CASSLQTLAYEQFF
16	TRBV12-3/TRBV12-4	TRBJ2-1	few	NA	TGTGCCAGCAGTTTAAACGGAGCCCCTTTCGGCAATGAGCAGTTCTTC	CASSLNGAPFGNEQFF
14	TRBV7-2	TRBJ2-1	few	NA	TGTGCCAGCAGCTTCCGGGCCACCTACAATGAGCAGTTCTTC	CASSFRATYNEQFF
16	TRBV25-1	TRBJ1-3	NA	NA	TGTGCCAGCAGTGAATATGAAGGCAGCCGTGGAAACACCATATATTTT	CASSEYEGSRGNTIYF
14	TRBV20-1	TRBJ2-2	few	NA	TGCAGTGCTAGACGCACAGGGTTAACCGGGGAGCTGTTTTTT	CSARRTGLTGELFF
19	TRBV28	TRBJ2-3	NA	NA	TGTGCCAGCAGTCTATACCCCGCGGCGGGGAACTTCGGCACAGATACGCAGTATTTT	CASSLYPAAGNFGTDTQYF
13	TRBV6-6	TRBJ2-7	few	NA	TGTGCCAGCAGTTTTCGTATTATCTACGAGCAGTACTTC	CASSFRIIYEQYF
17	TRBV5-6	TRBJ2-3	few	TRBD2	TGTGCCAGCAGCTCTACCTCGGGACTAGCGGCATCAGATACGCAGTATTTT	CASSSTSGLAASDTQYF
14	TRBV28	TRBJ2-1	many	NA	TGTGCCAGCAGTTTTGGCGGACTGTGGAATGAGCAGTTCTTC	CASSFGGLWNEQFF
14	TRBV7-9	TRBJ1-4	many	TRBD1	TGTGCCAGCAGCTCTGGACAGGGCTATGAAAAACTGTTTTTT	CASSSGQGYEKLFF
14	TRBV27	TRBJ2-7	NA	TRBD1	TGTGCCAGCAGTCCCTGGACAGGGCTAAATGAGCAGTACTTC	CASSPWTGLNEQYF
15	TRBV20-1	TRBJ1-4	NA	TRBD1	TGCAGTGCTAGAGATTCAACAGGGGCAGGAGAAAAACTGTTTTTT	CSARDSTGAGEKLFF
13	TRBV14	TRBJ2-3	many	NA	TGTGCCAGCAGCCATTCTGTGGAAGATACGCAGTATTTT	CASSHSVEDTQYF
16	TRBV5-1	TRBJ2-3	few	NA	TGCGCCAGCAGCCCTAACGGGCGGGTAAGCACAGATACGCAGTATTTT	CASSPNGRVSTDTQYF
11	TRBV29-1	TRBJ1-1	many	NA	TGCAGCGTTGTTACGGGAACTGAAGCTTTCTTT	CSVVTGTEAFF
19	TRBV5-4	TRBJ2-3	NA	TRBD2	TGTGCCAGCAGCTTGTGGGGCTTGACTAGCGGCACCATCACAGATACGCAGTATTTT	CASSLWGLTSGTITDTQYF
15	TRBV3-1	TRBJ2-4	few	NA	TGTGCCAGCAGCCAAGATCTTCGGTCCAAAAACATTCAGTACTTC	CASSQDLRSKNIQYF
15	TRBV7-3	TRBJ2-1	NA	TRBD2	TGTGCCAGCAGTCTTTTAGCGGGAGGGTTGGGTGAGCAGTTCTTC	CASSLLAGGLGEQFF
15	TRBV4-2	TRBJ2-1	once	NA	TGTGCCAGCAGTCACGCAGGGGACCCTAATAATGAGCAGTTCTTC	CASSHAGDPNNEQFF
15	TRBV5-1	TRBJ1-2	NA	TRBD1	TGCGCCAGCAGCTTGAACCCCGACAGGGGAGGTGGCTACACCTTC	CASSLNPDRGGGYTF
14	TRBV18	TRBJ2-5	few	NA	TGTGCCAGCTCACCACCGAGTAAACAAGAGACCCAGTACTTC	CASSPPSKQETQYF
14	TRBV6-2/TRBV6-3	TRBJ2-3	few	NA	TGTGCCAGCAGTTACGTTCAGCGGACAGATACGCAGTATTTT	CASSYVQRTDTQYF
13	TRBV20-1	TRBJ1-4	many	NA	TGCAGTGCTAGAGATGGGCGGAATGAAAAACTGTTTTTT	CSARDGRNEKLFF
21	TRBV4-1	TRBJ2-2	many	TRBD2	TGCGCCAGCAGCCAAGGACCTCCTCCGGGACTAGCGGGAGGAGTTCCCGGGGAGCTGTTTTTT	CASSQGPPPGLAGGVPGELFF
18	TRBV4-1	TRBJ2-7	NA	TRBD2	TGCGCCAGCAGCCAGGTCAAATGGGTCTGGCGGGAGTTGCCCGAGCAGTACTTC	CASSQVKWVWRELPEQYF
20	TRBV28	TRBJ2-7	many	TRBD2	TGTGCCAGCAGTTTGGGACTAGCGGGAGTCTTACCCCCAAGATTATACGAGCAGTACTTC	CASSLGLAGVLPPRLYEQYF
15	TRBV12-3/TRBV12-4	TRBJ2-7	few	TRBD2	TGTGCCAGCAGTTTAGTAGGAGCGGGAGCTCGCGAGCAGTACTTC	CASSLVGAGAREQYF
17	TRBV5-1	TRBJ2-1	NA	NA	TGCGCCAGCAGCTTGTATCGTAGGGGGGCGAGAGACAATGAGCAGTTCTTC	CASSLYRRGARDNEQFF
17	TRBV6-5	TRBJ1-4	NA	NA	TGTGCCAGCAGTTACGGGACCACCATTCCCTCCAATGAAAAACTGTTTTTT	CASSYGTTIPSNEKLFF
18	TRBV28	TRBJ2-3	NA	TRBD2	TGTGCCAGCAGCTCGCCCGCGGGGGATTTTTCTAGCACAGATACGCAGTATTTT	CASSSPAGDFSSTDTQYF
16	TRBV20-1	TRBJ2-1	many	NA	TGCAGTGCTAGAGGTGTGCACCAAACCTCCTACAATGAGCAGTTCTTC	CSARGVHQTSYNEQFF